This entry lists 19 T cell receptor beta chains sequenced from one sample in a study of blood T cell repertoires in COVID-19. Clones were read by immunoSEQ multiplex PCR, and TCRdb kept only the in-frame ones, dropping some. The sample includes 100,000 to 150,000 clones, about 85% of them seen just once. Specimen: peripheral blood. These TCRs come from an elderly woman with acute or convalescent COVID-19.

The sample holds one count of this clone. This chain joins TRBV5-6 and TRBJ2-7, with a weak D call TRBD1 (6 bases). CDR1 SGHDT and CDR2 YYEEEE come from the germline V gene. V dropped 4 bases and J dropped 3 bases, with 17 bases sitting between them. The CDR3 has 15 amino acids. CDR3 coding DNA: TGTGCCAGCAGCCTAAAGGACAGCAGTAACTACGAGCAGTACGTC. Translating it yields CASSLKDSSNYEQYV.

This chain uses TRBV4-3 with TRBJ1-4, with D possibly TRBD1 on 6 matching bases. V was cut by 4 bases and J by 8 bases, with 17 bases left in between. Germline V gene sequence: CDR1 LGHNA, CDR2 YSLEER. This CDR3 has 15 amino acids. Written as DNA, the CDR3 is TGCGCCAGCAGCCCGAAGGCAGGGAGGGGGGAAAAACTGTTTTTT. It codes for CASSPKAGRGEKLFF.

The rearrangement uses TRBV5-6 and TRBJ1-2; D is uncertain. This CDR3 comprises 19 residues. CDR1 is SGHDT, CDR2 YYEEEE, per germline. Trimming stripped 4 bases from V and 4 bases from J, with 29 bases between. The CDR3 DNA reads as TGTGCCAGCAGCGCTACTTCGATCTCTAGCCCGGGCGCTTTCTATGGCTACACCTTC. As protein: CASSATSISSPGAFYGYTF.

Here the CDR3 DNA reads TGTGCCAGCAGCTCCCTCCGGGGACAGGTCTATGGCTACACCTTC. This codes for CASSSLRGQVYGYTF. The chain joins TRBV7-9 to TRBJ1-2; 8 bases match TRBD1. CDR3 length equals 15 residues. V trimming: 4 bases; J trimming: 4 bases; junction bases outside the gene matches: 8. The germline gives CDR1 SEHNR, CDR2 FQNEAQ (reference sequence).

The rearrangement joins TRBV12-3 or TRBV12-4 to TRBJ1-5; 7 positions match TRBD1. The CDR3 runs 13 residues. V was clipped by 6 bases and J by 4 bases; unmatched bases: 3. In DNA, the CDR3 is TGTGCCAGCAGCACGGACAGGAATCAGCCCCAGCATTTT. This encodes CASSTDRNQPQHF.

The chain joins TRBV3-1 (or the pseudogene TRBV3-2) to TRBJ2-1; a weak D match, TRBD2 (5 bases). The germline V and J ends were trimmed by 2 bases and 7 bases, with 9 bases remaining between them. The CDR3 runs to 13 residues. Germline-derived CDR1 and CDR2 are LGHDT and YNNKEL (reference sequence). The CDR3 spells CASSQTSQNEQFF. In nucleotides, the CDR3 is TGTGCCAGCAGCCAAACTAGTCAGAATGAGCAGTTCTTC.

The chain employs TRBV4-1 and TRBJ2-1; 9 positions agree with TRBD1. Trimming cost V 4 bases and J 6 bases; bases outside gene matches: 10. The CDR3 contains 16 residues. The germline CDR1 and CDR2 sequences are MGHRA and YSYEKL. The CDR3 reads CASSRAPGQGGNEQFF. CDR3 DNA sequence: TGCGCCAGCAGCCGTGCTCCGGGACAGGGTGGCAATGAGCAGTTCTTC.

The rearrangement uses TRBV18 and TRBJ1-6; the D is unclear. Germline CDR1 KGHSH, CDR2 LQKENI. CDR3 size: 14 residues. V lost 3 bases and J 0 bases, leaving 3 bases between the germline ends. The CDR3 DNA sequence: TGTGCCAGCTCACCGAGCTCCTATAATTCACCCCTCCACTTT. It is translated as CASSPSSYNSPLHF.

The chain combines TRBV6-2 or TRBV6-3 with TRBJ1-1, with 8 bases fitting TRBD1. Trimming at V came to 2 bases and at J to 3 bases, leaving 14 bases not matched to a gene. There are 18 residues in the CDR3. Germline V gene data show CDR1 as MNHEY and CDR2 as SVGEGT. CDR3 bases: TGTGCCAGCAGTTACCGTCGGACAGGGATTACGGGAGACACTGAAGCTTTCTTT. This codes for CASSYRRTGITGDTEAFF.

This chain connects TRBV28 to TRBJ2-5; 8 bases are shared with TRBD2. Trimming at V came to 6 bases and at J to 7 bases, leaving 16 bases not matched to a gene. CDR3 size: 16 residues. Germline CDR1 reads MDHEN; CDR2 reads SYDVKM. CDR3 loop: CASSPRRGGQGGTQYF. The CDR3 DNA reads as TGTGCCAGCAGCCCGAGGCGCGGGGGGCAAGGTGGGACCCAGTACTTC.

The chain links TRBV9 to TRBJ1-2; D is uncertain. CDR3 size: 16 residues. Trimming cost V 3 bases and J 4 bases, with 19 bases left between them. Per germline, CDR1 SGDLS and CDR2 YYNGEE. The CDR3 loop is CASSASRDATSYGYTF. CDR3 sequence (DNA): TGTGCCAGCAGCGCGTCCCGGGATGCGACAAGCTATGGCTACACCTTC.

The rearrangement links TRBV6-5 to TRBJ1-2; D might be TRBD1 (5 bases). The V end was cut by 0 bases, the J end by 8 bases, with 13 bases between. Germline CDR1 MNHEY, CDR2 SVGAGI. The CDR3 spans 14 residues. The CDR3 loop reads CASSYSGGAGGYTF. The CDR3 nucleotides read TGTGCCAGCAGTTACTCAGGCGGGGCCGGAGGCTACACCTTC.

A few counts support this clone. This chain joins TRBV12-3 or TRBV12-4 and TRBJ2-3; D ambiguous. Between the trimmed V and J ends, which lost 6 bases and 7 bases, there was a span of 11 bases. The CDR3 spans 12 residues. The CDR3 nucleotides are TGTGCCAGCAGCACACGAGGAAATACGCAGTATTTT. This codes for CASSTRGNTQYF.

The CDR3 loop reads CASSQGVGLTNTGELFF. In DNA form, the CDR3 reads TGTGCCAGCAGCCAAGGGGTCGGACTAACGAACACCGGGGAGCTGTTTTTT. The chain joins TRBV4-2 to TRBJ2-2; D is perhaps TRBD2 (6 bases). The CDR3 runs to 17 residues. V was clipped by 1 base and J by 0 bases, with 12 bases between them. From germline, CDR1 is LGHNA and CDR2 YNFKEQ.

The chain employs TRBV29-1 and TRBJ1-1; 7 bases fit TRBD1. Trimming at V came to 4 bases and at J to 0 bases, leaving 5 bases not matched to a gene. This CDR3 region has 14 residues. Germline CDR1 is SQVTM and CDR2 is ANQGSEA. In nucleotides, the CDR3 is TGCAGCGTTGGACAGGGAAATATGAACACTGAAGCTTTCTTT. Its protein product is CSVGQGNMNTEAFF. Full variable domain (outside the CDR3, taken from reference TRBV29-1 and TRBJ1-1): SAVISQKPSRDICQRGTSLTIQCQVDSQVTMMFWYRQQPGQSLTLIATANQGSEATYESGFVIDKFPISRPNLTFSTLTVSNMSPEDSSIYLCSVGQGNMNTEAFFGQGTRLTVV.

This sequence joins TRBV2 and TRBJ1-2; no clear D. Germline CDR1 and CDR2: SNHLY and FYNNEI. The CDR3 spans 11 residues. Trimming removed 8 bases from V and 6 bases from J, with 10 bases in between. The CDR3 sequence: CASGREDGYTF. CDR3 DNA sequence: TGTGCCAGCGGCCGGGAGGATGGCTACACCTTC.

The V call is TRBV7-9, the J call TRBJ2-7; D might be TRBD1 (5 bases). CDR1 and CDR2 (germline): SEHNR, FQNEAQ (reference sequence). The CDR3 contains 13 residues. The V and J ends lost 1 base and 6 bases respectively, with 10 bases between them. DNA of the CDR3: TGTGCCAGCAGCTTAGAGACAGTGAGCGAGCAGTACTTC. It codes for CASSLETVSEQYF.

The chain carries TRBV6-5 and TRBJ2-2; 7 bases fit TRBD1. The CDR3 is 14 residues long. The junction had 4 bases not matched to a gene; V was cut back by 7 bases and J by 2 bases. CDR1 is MNHEY and CDR2 is SVGAGI in the germline V gene. This CDR3 is CASIGTVNTGELFF. CDR3 in DNA: TGTGCCAGCATCGGGACAGTCAACACCGGGGAGCTGTTTTTT.

On this clone: The sample holds other DNA sequences that translate to the same CDR3. V gene TRBV5-1 combines with J gene TRBJ1-1; tentative D call: TRBD1 (5 bases). With 3 bases removed from V and 5 bases from J, the gap between germline ends came to 11 bases. Germline values: CDR1 SGHRS, CDR2 YFSETQ. The CDR3 has 13 amino acids. CDR3: CASSSGHDTEAFF. The CDR3 region has the DNA TGCGCCAGCAGCTCCGGACATGATACTGAAGCTTTCTTT.